This T cell receptor beta chain comes out of a study of T cell repertoires in cytomegalovirus infection. About the research overall: Indications came from public TCR beta signatures; they pointed to CMV infection and to a matching HLA type.

This clonotype appeared many times. Its specificity is not known. TCRdb itself ran the reads through MiXCR, one entry per CDR3 protein. The profile covers some 350,000 distinct CDR3 sequences, with about 29% appearing a single time and 20% taken by the ten largest. Whole-study results and caveats: Cumulated frequencies of public TCR beta families served to identify carriers of CMV plus the relevant HLA. Ex vivo, HLA-C-restricted CMV-specific TCR beta clonotypes prevailed over the rest of the response.

There are 15 residues in the CDR3. The V and J ends lost 5 bases and 6 bases, in that order; junction bases with no gene match: 10. Germline V gene lookup returns CDR1 SGHTA and CDR2 FQGNSA. This specimen consisted of cultured PBMCs, obtained from culture after CMV antigen stimulation. The sequence derives from a human donor in good health (CMV status not recorded). Some clones in this sample may be carry-over from other donors' samples. This sequence joins TRBV7-2 and TRBJ2-1; 7 bases fit TRBD2. CDR3 in amino acids: CASSRDYGASNEQFF. The CDR3 region has the DNA TGTGCCAGCAGCCGGGACTATGGGGCCTCCAATGAGCAGTTCTTC.